The T cell receptor (beta chain) described here comes from a study of blood T cell repertoires in COVID-19 (dated by TCRdb to 2018 to 2020). General notes on the study: Samples covering the acute and convalescent phases of COVID-19 were provided by collaborators in the United States, Italy and Spain. Where available, HLA class I and class II types were obtained from metadata supplied by the sample provider rather than from assay-based typing. Samples were obtained from the ongoing ImmuneRACE study (first 160 participants) and from some 1,200 subjects provided by 6 global collaborators. A freely available public database, intended as a resource for researchers studying the immune response to SARS-CoV-2, is where the repertoires were released. The prospective study material was composed of cDNA or gDNA derived from T cells, B-cell-depleted T cells, or PBMCs. Subjects who had been exposed to COVID-19, were actively infected with it, or had recovered from it provided the deeply sampled blood TCRbeta repertoires that made up the dataset. A de-identified subject ID, COVID-19 status, age in years and sex were almost always included in the sample metadata. Study-wide findings and limitations: The amount of clinical and demographic metadata varied by source and participant and was provided uncurated.

Each collaborating institution followed its own protocols to collect whole blood in K2EDTA tubes. For TCRbeta analysis, collaborators shipped samples in one of three forms: frozen whole blood, isolated PBMCs, or DNA extracted from either of those sample types. TCRbeta CDR3 regions were amplified from genomic DNA by means of the immunoSEQ Assay, a bias-controlled multiplex PCR. For the original study's pipeline: Within the assay, amplification of reference gene primers was used to estimate how many nucleated cells each sample contained. Sequence reads were collapsed and filtered to measure the absolute abundance of every unique TCRbeta CDR3 rearrangement. For each sample, productive Simpson clonality was calculated by taking the square root of Simpson's diversity index across productive rearrangements. Entries here come from immuneACCESS through TCRdb and include only in-frame sequences with V and J called. Some clones fail to appear in such tables; in the studies checked, an unresolved V gene covers under half of the shortfall, and the cause of the remainder is unknown. V and J calls and clone size are copied from that table; D and trimming were computed from the DNA. Recorded for this sample are over 90,000 clones; about 80% of them occurred a single time. Roughly 13% of the sample goes to the ten largest clones.

CDR1 and CDR2 were assigned from the germline V gene (reference sequence) as MNHEY and SMNVEV. The CDR3 spans 17 residues, from the cysteine through the phenylalanine. Left in the record is the CDR3 DNA by itself, 51 bases read in frame from the first base. V has 3 bases trimmed and J has 8 bases trimmed; junction bases matching no gene number 14. About this clone itself: Its antigen is still unknown. No much larger clone is present one base from it, and per-base qualities are unavailable.

The origin of this receptor is a human donor in a cohort sampled during active or convalescent COVID-19. Material: peripheral blood. The chain is encoded by TRBV27 joined to TRBJ1-4; TRBD1 fits 8 bases in the junction. The CDR3 protein sequence reads: CASSLFASDREVEKLFF. The base sequence is TGTGCCAGCAGTTTGTTCGCCTCGGACAGGGAGGTAGAAAAACTGTTTTTT. The CDR3, completed at both ends by the reference TRBV27 and TRBJ1-4 genes, gives the full variable domain EAQVTQNPRYLITVTGKKLTVTCSQNMNHEYMSWYRQDPGLGLRQIYYSMNVEVTDKGDVPEGYKVSRKEKRNFPLILESPSPNQTSLYFCASSLFASDREVEKLFFGSGTQLSVL.